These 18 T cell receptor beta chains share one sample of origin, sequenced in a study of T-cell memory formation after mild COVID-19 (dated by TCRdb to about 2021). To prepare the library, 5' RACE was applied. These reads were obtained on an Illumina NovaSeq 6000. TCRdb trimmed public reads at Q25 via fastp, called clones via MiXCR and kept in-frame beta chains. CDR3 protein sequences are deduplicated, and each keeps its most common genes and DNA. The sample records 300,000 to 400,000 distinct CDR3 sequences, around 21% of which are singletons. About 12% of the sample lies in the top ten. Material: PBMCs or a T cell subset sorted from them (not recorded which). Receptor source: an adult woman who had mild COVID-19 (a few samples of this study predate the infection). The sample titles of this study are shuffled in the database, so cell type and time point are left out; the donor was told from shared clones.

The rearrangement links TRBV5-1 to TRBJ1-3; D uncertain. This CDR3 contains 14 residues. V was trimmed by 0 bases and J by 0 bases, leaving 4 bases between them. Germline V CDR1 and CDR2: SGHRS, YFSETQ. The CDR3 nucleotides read TGCGCCAGCAGCTTGGAATCCTCTGGAAACACCATATATTTT. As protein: CASSLESSGNTIYF.

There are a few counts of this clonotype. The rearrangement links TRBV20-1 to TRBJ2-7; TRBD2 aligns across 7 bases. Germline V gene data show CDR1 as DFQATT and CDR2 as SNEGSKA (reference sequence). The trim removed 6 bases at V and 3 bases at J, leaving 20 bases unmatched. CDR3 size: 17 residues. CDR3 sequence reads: CSALDQIKGRVYYEQYF. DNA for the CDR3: TGCAGTGCCCTTGACCAGATCAAAGGGAGGGTATACTACGAGCAGTACTTC.

The chain's CDR3 is CASSFAGHGTDTQYF. DNA for the CDR3: TGTGCCAGCAGCTTCGCAGGGCACGGCACAGATACGCAGTATTTT. The V gene is TRBV11-2, the J gene TRBJ2-3, with a tentative D call TRBD1 (5 bases). V was pared by 3 bases and J by 1 base, with 11 bases between. CDR1 and CDR2 (germline): SGHAT, FQNNGV. This CDR3 has 15 residues.

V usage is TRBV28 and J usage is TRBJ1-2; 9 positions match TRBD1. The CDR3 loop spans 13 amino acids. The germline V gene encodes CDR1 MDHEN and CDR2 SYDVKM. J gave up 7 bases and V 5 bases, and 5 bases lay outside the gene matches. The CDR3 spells CASSLRDRAGYTF. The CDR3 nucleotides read TGTGCCAGCAGTCTCCGGGACAGGGCTGGCTACACCTTC.

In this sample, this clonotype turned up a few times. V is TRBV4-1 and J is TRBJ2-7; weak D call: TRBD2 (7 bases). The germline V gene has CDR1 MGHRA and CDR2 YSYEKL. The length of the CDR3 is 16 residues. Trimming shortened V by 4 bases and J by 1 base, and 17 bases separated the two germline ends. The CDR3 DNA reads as TGCGCCAGCAGCCTTTATTGGAAGGGGGGGTCCTACGAGCAGTACTTC. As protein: CASSLYWKGGSYEQYF.

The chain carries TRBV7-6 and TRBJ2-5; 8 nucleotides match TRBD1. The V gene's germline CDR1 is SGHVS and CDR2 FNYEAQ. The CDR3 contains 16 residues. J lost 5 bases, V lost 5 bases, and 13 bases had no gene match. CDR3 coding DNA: TGTGCCAGCAGCGCAGATCCCCAGGGGGCAGGGGAGACCCAGTACTTC. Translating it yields CASSADPQGAGETQYF.

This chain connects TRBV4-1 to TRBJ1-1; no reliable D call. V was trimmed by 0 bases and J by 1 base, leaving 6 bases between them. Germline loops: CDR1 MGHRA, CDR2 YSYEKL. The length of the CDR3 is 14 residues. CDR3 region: CASSQEYRNTEAFF. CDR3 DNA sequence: TGCGCCAGCAGCCAAGAATATAGGAACACTGAAGCTTTCTTT.

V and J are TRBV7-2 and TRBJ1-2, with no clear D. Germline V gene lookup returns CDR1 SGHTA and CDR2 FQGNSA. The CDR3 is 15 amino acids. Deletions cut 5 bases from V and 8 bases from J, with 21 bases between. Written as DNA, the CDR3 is TGTGCCAGCAGCCCGCAGTTGGTGGGGTCCGGGGGCTACACCTTC. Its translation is CASSPQLVGSGGYTF.

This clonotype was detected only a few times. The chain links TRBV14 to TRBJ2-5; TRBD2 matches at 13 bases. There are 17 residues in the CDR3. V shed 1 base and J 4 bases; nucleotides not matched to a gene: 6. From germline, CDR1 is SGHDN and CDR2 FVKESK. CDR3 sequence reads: CASSQGHWTSGRETQYF. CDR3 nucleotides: TGTGCCAGCAGCCAAGGACACTGGACTAGCGGGAGAGAGACCCAGTACTTC. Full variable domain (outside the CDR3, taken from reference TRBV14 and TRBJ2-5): EAGVTQFPSHSVIEKGQTVTLRCDPISGHDNLYWYRRVMGKEIKFLLHFVKESKQDESGMPNNRFLAERTGGTYSTLKVQPAELEDSGVYFCASSQGHWTSGRETQYFGPGTRLLVL.

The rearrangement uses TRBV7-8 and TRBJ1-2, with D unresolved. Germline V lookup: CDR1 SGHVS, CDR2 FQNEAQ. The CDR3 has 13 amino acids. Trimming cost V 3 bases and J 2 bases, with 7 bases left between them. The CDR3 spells CASSLNLNYGYTF. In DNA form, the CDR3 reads TGTGCCAGCAGCTTGAACCTAAACTATGGCTACACCTTC.

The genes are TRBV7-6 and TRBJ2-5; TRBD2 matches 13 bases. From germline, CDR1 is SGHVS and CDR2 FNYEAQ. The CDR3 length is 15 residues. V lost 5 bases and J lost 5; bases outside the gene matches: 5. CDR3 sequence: CASSRLAGGRETQYF. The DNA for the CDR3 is TGTGCCAGCAGCCGACTAGCGGGAGGCAGGGAGACCCAGTACTTC.

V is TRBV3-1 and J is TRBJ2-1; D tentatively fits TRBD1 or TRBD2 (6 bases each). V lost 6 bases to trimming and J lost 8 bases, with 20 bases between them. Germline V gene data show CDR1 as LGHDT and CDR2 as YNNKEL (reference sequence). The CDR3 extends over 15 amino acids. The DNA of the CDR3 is TGTGCCAGCAGACCGAGAGCCGGGGGCAGCGATGAGCAGTTCTTC. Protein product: CASRPRAGGSDEQFF.

The CDR3 nucleotides are TGTGCCAGCAGCCCTCCAGGGACAGGGGAGCAGTACTTC. Residues: CASSPPGTGEQYF. This chain uses TRBV7-2 with TRBJ2-7; 9 bases fit TRBD1. Germline V gene data show CDR1 as SGHTA and CDR2 as FQGNSA. The CDR3 covers 13 residues. Trimming removed 5 bases from V and 7 bases from J; junction bases left unmatched: 6.

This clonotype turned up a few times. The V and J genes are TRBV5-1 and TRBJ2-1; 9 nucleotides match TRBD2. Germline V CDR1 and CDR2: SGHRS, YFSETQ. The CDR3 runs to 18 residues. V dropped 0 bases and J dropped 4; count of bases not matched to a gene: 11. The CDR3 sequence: CASSLEGRGGATYNEQFF. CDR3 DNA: TGCGCCAGCAGCTTGGAAGGGCGCGGGGGGGCCACATACAATGAGCAGTTCTTC.

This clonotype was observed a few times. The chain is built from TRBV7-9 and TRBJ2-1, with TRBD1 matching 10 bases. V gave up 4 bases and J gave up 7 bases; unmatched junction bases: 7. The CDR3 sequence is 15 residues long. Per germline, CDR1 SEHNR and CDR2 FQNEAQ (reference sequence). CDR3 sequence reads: CASSSPGQGINEQFF. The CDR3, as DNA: TGTGCCAGCAGCTCTCCGGGACAGGGGATTAATGAGCAGTTCTTC.

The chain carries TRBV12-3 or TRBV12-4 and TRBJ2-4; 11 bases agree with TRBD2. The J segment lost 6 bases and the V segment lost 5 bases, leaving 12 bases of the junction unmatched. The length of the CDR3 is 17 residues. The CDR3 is CASSALVAGGPGNIQYF. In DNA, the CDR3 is TGTGCCAGCAGTGCCCTTGTAGCGGGAGGGCCAGGAAACATTCAGTACTTC.

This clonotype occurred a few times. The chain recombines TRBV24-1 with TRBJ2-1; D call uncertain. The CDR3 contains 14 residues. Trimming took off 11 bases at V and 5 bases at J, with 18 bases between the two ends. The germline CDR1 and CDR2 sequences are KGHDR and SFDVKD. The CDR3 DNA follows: TGTGCCAGTTCTACGGGTCATCCCCACAATGAGCAGTTCTTC. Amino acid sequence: CASSTGHPHNEQFF.

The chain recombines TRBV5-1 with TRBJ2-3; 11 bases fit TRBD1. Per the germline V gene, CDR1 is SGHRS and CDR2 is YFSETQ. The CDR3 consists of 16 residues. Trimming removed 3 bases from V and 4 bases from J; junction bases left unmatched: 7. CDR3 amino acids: CASSSIGTGGADTQYF. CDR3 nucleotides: TGCGCCAGCAGCTCCATCGGGACAGGGGGTGCAGATACGCAGTATTTT.